These 8 T cell receptor beta chains were all obtained from the same sample, sequenced in a study of control samples from healthy donors and cancer patients. Using immunoSEQ multiplex PCR, the repertoire was profiled, and TCRdb retains in-frame clones only, with some absent. The sample has tens of thousands of clones, roughly nine tenths seen once. Sequencing was done on a sample of blood. The origin of the receptors is a woman in her 70s in good health.

V gene TRBV4-1 combines with J gene TRBJ1-4, with no clear D. There are 13 residues in the CDR3. V was trimmed by 5 bases and J by 5 bases, leaving 9 bases between them. CDR1 is MGHRA, CDR2 YSYEKL, per germline. The CDR3: CASSSRENEKLFF. DNA for the CDR3: TGCGCCAGCAGCTCCCGGGAGAATGAAAAACTGTTTTTT.

The rearrangement uses TRBV6-2 or TRBV6-3 and TRBJ1-5, with D perhaps matching TRBD1 (6 bases). In germline, CDR1 is MNHEY, CDR2 SVGEGT. Trimming cost V 5 bases and J 4 bases, with 12 bases left between them. The CDR3 is made up of 14 amino acids. The CDR3 loop reads CASSVLGGNQPQHF. The CDR3 DNA is TGTGCCAGCAGTGTTCTAGGGGGGAATCAGCCCCAGCATTTT.

The count of this clone is one. The chain carries TRBV11-3 and TRBJ2-2; D is unresolved. The CDR3 sequence is 13 residues long. CDR1 and CDR2 (germline): SGHNT, YENEEA. V shed 8 bases and J shed 0 bases, with 7 bases lying between them. CDR3: CASQTTNTGELFF. The CDR3 DNA is TGTGCCAGCCAGACGACGAACACCGGGGAGCTGTTTTTT. Full variable domain (rest looked up from reference TRBV11-3 and TRBJ2-2): EAGVVQSPRYKIIEKKQPVAFWCNPISGHNTLYWYLQNLGQGPELLIRYENEEAVDDSQLPKDRFSAERLKGVDSTLKIQPAELGDSAVYLCASQTTNTGELFFGEGSRLTVL.

The chain is built from TRBV5-4 and TRBJ2-1; no clear D. V was pared by 0 bases and J by 5 bases, with 6 bases between. The CDR3 consists of 13 residues. CDR1 and CDR2 from the germline V gene are SGHNT and YYREEE (reference sequence). CDR3 residues: CASSLVLDNEQFF. The CDR3, as DNA: TGTGCCAGCAGCTTGGTATTAGACAATGAGCAGTTCTTC.

This sequence joins TRBV30 and TRBJ2-5; 8 positions match TRBD2. The J segment lost 4 bases and the V segment lost 1 base, leaving 11 bases of the junction unmatched. This CDR3 has 16 residues. Germline CDR1 reads GTSNPN; CDR2 reads SVGIG (reference sequence). Here the CDR3 reads CAWSEAAGVGRETQYF. Here the CDR3 DNA reads TGTGCCTGGAGTGAGGCAGCGGGAGTTGGCCGAGAGACCCAGTACTTC.

The chain joins TRBV28 to TRBJ1-2; D uncertain. The V end was cut by 4 bases, the J end by 7 bases, with 19 bases between. Germline loops: CDR1 MDHEN, CDR2 SYDVKM. The CDR3 sequence is 15 residues long. In nucleotides, the CDR3 is TGTGCCAGCAGTTCTACAGATCAAGGGCTCGGTGGCTACACCTTC. Translating gives CASSSTDQGLGGYTF.

The chain is built from TRBV6-2 or TRBV6-3 and TRBJ1-2; D perhaps matches TRBD1 (6 bases). CDR1 MNHEY and CDR2 SVGEGT come from the germline V gene. This CDR3 is 16 amino acids long. The V gene lost 0 bases and the J gene lost 2 bases, with 13 bases spanning the gap. CDR3 in DNA: TGTGCCAGCAGTTACTCGCCCTACAGGGAAAACTATGGCTACACCTTC. It is translated as CASSYSPYRENYGYTF.

This rearrangement joins TRBV5-1 to TRBJ1-2, with 8 bases fitting TRBD1. The CDR3 sequence is 13 residues long. V shed 2 bases, J shed 10 bases, and the junction held 7 bases outside the gene matches. The germline V gene encodes CDR1 SGHRS and CDR2 YFSETQ. The CDR3 loop reads CASSLGQGGTYTF. The CDR3 DNA is TGCGCCAGCAGCTTAGGACAGGGAGGAACCTACACCTTC.